These T cell receptor beta chains were read from a single sample in a study of shared clonotypes between healthy human individuals. Data came from immunoSEQ multiplex PCR; TCRdb stores just in-frame clones and leaves some out. Of around 2,000,000 clones listed, over 85% are singletons. The material sequenced was naive CD8+ T cells sorted from blood. All receptors come from a man between 18 and 35 years old in good health. CDR3s include the opening cysteine and the closing phenylalanine or tryptophan. A D gene is named only where the DNA matches it firmly. The size of a clone is reported for some rows only, either as once, few or many, or as a class for expanded clones.

>TRBJ2-3|TRBV19|-|14|-
TGTGCCACACATTTTGGGGAAAGCACAGATACGCAGTATTTT
CATHFGESTDTQYF
>TRBJ2-2|TRBV6-5|-|14|-
TGTGCCAGCAGTTACTCATGGGAGACCGGGGAGCTGTTTTTT
CASSYSWETGELFF
>TRBJ2-7|TRBV2|-|15|-
TGTGCCAGCAGTGAACCGGAACAGGGTACCTACGAGCAGTACTTC
CASSEPEQGTYEQYF
>TRBJ2-7|TRBV19|-|12|-
TGTGCCAGTTCACCCGACCTGGTGGAGCAGTACTTC
CASSPDLVEQYF
>TRBJ1-1|TRBV10-2|-|13|-
TGCGCCAGCAGTGAAGTCTGGAACACTGAAGCTTTCTTT
CASSEVWNTEAFF
>TRBJ1-5|TRBV6-1|once|15|-
TGTGCCAGCTGCGAAAGGTGGAGGAGAGATCAGCCCCAGCATTTT
CASCERWRRDQPQHF
>TRBJ1-5|TRBV28|-|14|TRBD1
TGTGCCAGCAGCCGGACAGGGCAATATCAGCCCCAGCATTTT
CASSRTGQYQPQHF
>TRBJ2-7|TRBV2|-|15|-
TGTGCCAGCAGTGAAAGCTGGGACGCCACCTACGAGCAGTACTTC
CASSESWDATYEQYF
>TRBJ1-4|TRBV15|-|13|-
TGTGCCACCAGCAGGGTTTCTAATGAAAAACTGTTTTTT
CATSRVSNEKLFF
>TRBJ1-2|TRBV7-9|-|15|TRBD1
TGTGCCAGCAGCTTACAACGGGACAGGGACTATGGCTACACCTTC
CASSLQRDRDYGYTF
>TRBJ2-1|TRBV9|-|12|-
TGTGCCAGCAGCGCAGACTACAATGAGCAGTTCTTC
CASSADYNEQFF
>TRBJ2-7|TRBV5-5|-|14|TRBD2
TGTGCCAGCAGCTTGTCACGGGAGGACTACGAGCAGTACTTC
CASSLSREDYEQYF
>TRBJ1-5|TRBV2|-|11|-
TGTGCCATAGGGGTAGATCAGCCCCAGCATTTT
CAIGVDQPQHF
>TRBJ1-1|TRBV6-5|-|15|-
TGTGCCAGCAGAGACCCTAAGGGGGGGAACACTGAAGCTTTCTTT
CASRDPKGGNTEAFF
>TRBJ2-7|TRBV6-5|-|14|TRBD1
TGTGCCAGCAGTTACTCATGGACAGGCTACGAGCAGTACTTC
CASSYSWTGYEQYF
>TRBJ2-2|TRBV6-1|-|20|TRBD1
TGTGCCAGCAGTGAAGAATTAGGGACAGGGCGATTCAAGGCAGCCGGGGAGCTGTTTTTT
CASSEELGTGRFKAAGELFF
>TRBJ1-5|TRBV6-5|-|14|-
TGTGCCAGCCGCCCAGGGAGTAGCAATCAGCCCCAGCATTTT
CASRPGSSNQPQHF
>TRBJ1-3|TRBV28|-|16|-
TGTGCCAGCAGTTTCAGGGGAGAAGGCTCTGGAAACACCATATATTTT
CASSFRGEGSGNTIYF
>TRBJ2-5|TRBV5-6|-|16|-
TGTGCCAGCACCCTTCGTGGGTGGGTAATTCAAGAGACCCAGTACTTC
CASTLRGWVIQETQYF
>TRBJ2-1|TRBV2|-|16|-
TGTGCCAGCAGCCCAAAGGGGGGGGTCTCCTACAATGAGCAGTTCTTC
CASSPKGGVSYNEQFF
>TRBJ1-1|TRBV18|-|13|-
TGTGCCAGCTCACCGGAGGGGTCCCGTGACGTTCGATTC
CASSPEGSRDVRF
>TRBJ2-7|TRBV25-1|-|12|-
TGTGCCAGCAGTGCAACCCCCGACGAGCAGTACTTC
CASSATPDEQYF
>TRBJ1-1|TRBV5-6|once|15|-
TGTGCCAGCAGCTTGGCGGTCGGGGGCCATATTGAAGCTTTCTTT
CASSLAVGGHIEAFF
>TRBJ2-7|TRBV5-6|-|14|-
TGTGCCAGCAGTTGGGGGACCTCGATGTACGAGCAGTACTTC
CASSWGTSMYEQYF
>TRBJ2-1|TRBV27|-|16|TRBD1
TGTGCCAGCAGTTTATATAGAGGACAGGTTTACAATGAGCAGTTCTTC
CASSLYRGQVYNEQFF
>TRBJ2-7|TRBV9|-|14|-
TGTGCCAGCAGCGTAGGGGACGCTTCCTACGAGCAGTACTTC
CASSVGDASYEQYF
>TRBJ2-2|TRBV7-7|-|16|TRBD2
TGTGCTAGCAGCTCCACTAGCGTCCCGAACACCGGGGAGCTGTTTTTT
CASSSTSVPNTGELFF
>TRBJ1-4|TRBV9|-|15|TRBD1
TGTGCCAGCAGCGTAGGTGGACAGGGAAATGAAAAACTGTTTTTT
CASSVGGQGNEKLFF
>TRBJ1-4|TRBV27|-|15|-
TGTGCCAGCAGTCCCTTAGGGTTCCTTAATGAAAAACTGTTTTTT
CASSPLGFLNEKLFF
>TRBJ1-1|TRBV7-7|-|12|-
TGTGCTAGCAGCCCCCCGGACACTGAAGCTTTCTTT
CASSPPDTEAFF
>TRBJ2-3|TRBV7-8|-|20|TRBD2
TGTGCCAGCAGCTTAGCTAACGGACTAGCGGGAATAACCTTCACAGATACGCAGTATTTT
CASSLANGLAGITFTDTQYF
>TRBJ2-7|TRBV4-3|-|13|-
TGCGCCAGCAGCCAAGAACGGACCTACGAGCAGTACTTC
CASSQERTYEQYF
>TRBJ2-7|TRBV6-1|-|15|TRBD2
TGTGCCAGCAATCCCTCTAGCGGGGGGGCCTACGAGCAGTACTTC
CASNPSSGGAYEQYF
>TRBJ1-2|TRBV7-9|-|12|-
TGTGCCAGTCAGGGAACCAACTATGGCTACACCTTC
CASQGTNYGYTF
>TRBJ1-4|TRBV2|-|15|-
TGTGCCAGCAGTGAAACCGGGTTGGAGGGTGAAAAACTGTTTTTT
CASSETGLEGEKLFF
>TRBJ1-1|TRBV2|-|15|TRBD1
TGTGCCAGCATCCCACCGGGACAGGGGGAGGCTGAAGCTTTCTTT
CASIPPGQGEAEAFF
>TRBJ2-7|TRBV27|-|12|-
TGTGCCAGCAGTTTATCCGGAAACGAGCAGTACTTC
CASSLSGNEQYF
>TRBJ1-2|TRBV9|-|11|-
TGTGCCAGCAGCGTACCCCGGGGCTACACCTTC
CASSVPRGYTF
>TRBJ1-4|TRBV28|-|14|-
TGTGCCAGCAGTTTTCAGGGAGGGGCGGAAAAACTGTTTTTT
CASSFQGGAEKLFF
>TRBJ2-7|TRBV27|-|13|-
TGTGCCAGCAGTTCCGGCAGGGCCTACGAGCAGTACTTC
CASSSGRAYEQYF
>TRBJ1-2|TRBV7-9|-|17|TRBD1
TGTGCCAGCAGCTCGGACAGGGCTTTCTTCCCTGACTATGGCTACACCTTC
CASSSDRAFFPDYGYTF
>TRBJ1-2|TRBV30|-|16|TRBD1
TGTGCCTGGAGTATCACCGACAGGGTCCCCTACTATGGCTACACCTTC
CAWSITDRVPYYGYTF
>TRBJ1-2|TRBV7-9|-|17|-
TGTGCCAGCAGCCATGATGTTGGGGCGGAACCTAACTATGGCTACACCTTC
CASSHDVGAEPNYGYTF
>TRBJ1-4|TRBV7-8|-|16|-
TGTGCCAGCAGCCCCGGGGTTATTGGGGGCGGTGAAAAACTGTTTTTT
CASSPGVIGGGEKLFF
>TRBJ2-5|TRBV5-6|-|14|-
TGTGCCAGCAGCTTGGACTTAGCCCAGGAGACCCAGTACTTC
CASSLDLAQETQYF
>TRBJ1-2|TRBV11-2|once|15|-
TGTGCCAGCAGCTTCCGAAGGCAGCCTAACTATGGCTACACCTTC
CASSFRRQPNYGYTF